What follows are 12 T cell receptor beta chains derived from one specimen sequenced in a study of shared clonotypes between healthy human individuals. The protocol was immunoSEQ multiplex PCR, while the TCRdb copy is restricted to in-frame clones and leaves out a portion. The sample shows 2 million to 3 million clones, over 85% of them seen only once. The sample consisted of naive CD4+ T cells from PBMCs. Subset defined: CD45RA+ positively selected. The receptor set was obtained from a man aged 18 to 30 in good health. Some clones in this sample may be carry-over from other donors' samples.

The chain links TRBV28 to TRBJ1-4; 7 positions agree with TRBD1. Losses at the gene ends were 5 bases for V and 8 bases for J; bases not matched to a gene: 11. CDR1 is MDHEN and CDR2 is SYDVKM in the germline V gene. CDR3 length equals 15 residues. The CDR3 region is CASSTTRQGREKLFF. Here the CDR3 DNA reads TGTGCCAGCAGTACCACTCGACAGGGACGCGAAAAACTGTTTTTT.

The chain joins TRBV6-5 to TRBJ2-3; 7 bases agree with TRBD1. This CDR3 is 13 amino acids long. The germline CDR1 and CDR2 sequences are MNHEY and SVGAGI. V lost 10 bases to trimming and J lost 2 bases; unmatched junction nucleotides: 6. CDR3 residues: CATLGQNTDTQYF. CDR3 in DNA: TGTGCCACCCTGGGACAGAACACAGATACGCAGTATTTT.

The CDR3 DNA sequence: TGTGCCAGCAGTCGGGACGGAGTCTATCAGCCCCAGCATTTT. Encoded protein: CASSRDGVYQPQHF. The chain has TRBV27 and TRBJ1-5; D may be TRBD1 (5 bases). Per germline, CDR1 MNHEY and CDR2 SMNVEV (reference sequence). The V and J ends lost 5 bases and 5 bases respectively, with 13 bases between them. CDR3 size: 14 residues.

The V call is TRBV11-2, the J call TRBJ1-4; 9 positions match TRBD1. The CDR3 extends over 16 amino acids. CDR1 SGHAT and CDR2 FQNNGV come from the germline V gene. Germline trimming cut 4 bases from V and 5 bases from J; bases unmatched to any gene: 8. This CDR3 reads CASSSHLGTGNEKLFF. As DNA, the CDR3 is TGTGCCAGCAGCTCCCATCTGGGGACAGGGAATGAAAAACTGTTTTTT.

About this clone itself: The sample holds other DNA sequences that translate to the same CDR3. The genes are TRBV28 and TRBJ2-7, with 7 bases fitting TRBD2. With 6 bases clipped from V and 2 bases from J, the junction kept 10 bases outside the gene matches. The germline V gene encodes CDR1 MDHEN and CDR2 SYDVKM. The length of the CDR3 is 15 residues. The CDR3 region has the DNA TGTGCCAGCAGCCCTGGGCTAGCGGAGGCCTACGAGCAGTACTTC. This sequence encodes CASSPGLAEAYEQYF.

This clone was counted once. V and J are TRBV7-2 and TRBJ1-2, with D hard to call. The CDR3 covers 15 residues. In germline, CDR1 is SGHTA, CDR2 FQGNSA. With 5 bases removed from V and 0 bases from J, the gap between germline ends came to 13 bases. The DNA of the CDR3 is TGTGCCAGCAGCGGCCGGGGTCCCACTAACTATGGCTACACCTTC. It specifies CASSGRGPTNYGYTF. Looking up the rest from reference TRBV7-2 and TRBJ1-2 gives the full variable domain: GAGVSQSPSNKVTEKGKDVELRCDPISGHTALYWYRQSLGQGLEFLIYFQGNSAPDKSGLPSDRFSAERTGGSVSTLTIQRTQQEDSAVYLCASSGRGPTNYGYTFGSGTRLTVV.

J is TRBJ1-1 and V is TRBV19, with D possibly being TRBD1 (6 bases). The CDR3 extends over 11 amino acids. CDR1 is LNHDA and CDR2 is SQIVND in the germline V gene (reference sequence). Trimming stripped 7 bases from V and 10 bases from J, with 13 bases between. The CDR3: CASKQGGVAFF. For the CDR3, the DNA is TGTGCCAGTAAACAGGGCGGGGTAGCTTTCTTT.

The V gene is TRBV29-1, the J gene TRBJ2-5; 10 nucleotides align to TRBD1. The CDR3 loop spans 13 amino acids. Trimming took 4 bases from V and 4 from J; bases not matched to a gene: 3. Germline CDR1 SQVTM, CDR2 ANQGSEA. The CDR3 DNA reads as TGCAGCGTTGGGACAGGGGGTTCAGAGACCCAGTACTTC. It codes for CSVGTGGSETQYF. The variable domain in full, with the rest retrieved from reference TRBV29-1 and TRBJ2-5, is SAVISQKPSRDICQRGTSLTIQCQVDSQVTMMFWYRQQPGQSLTLIATANQGSEATYESGFVIDKFPISRPNLTFSTLTVSNMSPEDSSIYLCSVGTGGSETQYFGPGTRLLVL.

The chain combines TRBV7-2 with TRBJ1-3, with 9 nucleotides matching TRBD1. The length of the CDR3 is 16 residues. The trim removed 5 bases at V and 2 bases at J, leaving 7 bases unmatched. CDR1 and CDR2 from the germline V gene are SGHTA and FQGNSA. For the CDR3, the DNA is TGTGCCAGCAGCCTGGGACAGGGTCTCACTGGAAACACCATATATTTT. Its protein is CASSLGQGLTGNTIYF.

The rearrangement links TRBV6-1 to TRBJ2-3; D gene unclear. Between the trimmed V and J ends, which lost 3 bases and 0 bases, there was a span of 13 bases. Germline CDR1 and CDR2: MNHNS and SASEGT. This CDR3 contains 16 residues. The CDR3 coding sequence is TGTGCCAGCAGTGACCGACCCCCTCCTAGCACAGATACGCAGTATTTT. It yields the protein CASSDRPPPSTDTQYF.

This clone appeared once. The CDR3 sequence is CASSYGGDSYEQYF. The CDR3, as DNA: TGTGCCAGCAGTTACGGCGGTGACTCCTACGAGCAGTACTTC. The chain has TRBV7-8 and TRBJ2-7; D is unclear. Germline V gives CDR1 SGHVS, CDR2 FQNEAQ. V was clipped by 6 bases and J by 0 bases, with 12 bases between them. The CDR3 contains 14 residues.

The chain recombines TRBV4-1 with TRBJ2-2; D is perhaps TRBD2 (6 bases). Trimming took off 1 base at V and 6 bases at J, with 18 bases between the two ends. The CDR3 runs to 17 residues. CDR1 is MGHRA, CDR2 YSYEKL, per germline. The CDR3 coding sequence is TGCGCCAGCAGCCAAGTCGGACTACTTGGTAACGCCGGGGAGCTGTTTTTT. It is translated as CASSQVGLLGNAGELFF.